A selection of T cell receptor beta chains follows, all from one sample in a study of blood T cell repertoires in COVID-19. Method: immunoSEQ multiplex PCR; TCRdb's copy keeps in-frame clones and lacks some. The repertoire holds 200,000 to 300,000 clones, around four fifths seen once, with under 5% in the top ten. What was sequenced was peripheral blood. These receptors all stem from a man aged 45-60 years with acute or convalescent COVID-19. The CDR3 runs from the conserved cysteine through the conserved F or W. Each record gives: V gene, clone size, D gene, J gene, CDR3 DNA, CDR3 protein. A D gene is named only where the DNA matches it firmly. Size is omitted from some rows. Given values are once, few, many or a class for expanded clones.

V: TRBV7-2; size: .; D: TRBD1; J: TRBJ1-2; DNA: TGTGCCAGCAGCTTAGGGACAGGGGGATCCTATGGCTACACCTTC; CDR3: CASSLGTGGSYGYTF
V: TRBV11-2; size: once; D: .; J: TRBJ2-1; DNA: TGTGCCAGCAGCTTGGGGACTCCCGATAAGCAGTTCTTC; CDR3: CASSLGTPDKQFF
V: TRBV6-2/TRBV6-3; size: .; D: TRBD2; J: TRBJ2-3; DNA: TGTGCCAGCAGATACGGACTAGCGGGGGATACGCAGTATTTT; CDR3: CASRYGLAGDTQYF
V: TRBV9; size: .; D: TRBD1; J: TRBJ2-6; DNA: TGTGCCAGCAGCGCCAACCGACAGGGTGATGGGGCCAACGTCCTGACTTTC; CDR3: CASSANRQGDGANVLTF
V: TRBV27; size: .; D: .; J: TRBJ2-1; DNA: TGTGCCAGCAGTTTGGGGGGGCCGCTAGGGTACAATGAGCAGTTCTTC; CDR3: CASSLGGPLGYNEQFF
V: TRBV14; size: .; D: .; J: TRBJ2-5; DNA: TGTGCCAGCAGCCAAGATTGGTCGGCAGGCCAAGAGACCCAGTACTTC; CDR3: CASSQDWSAGQETQYF
V: TRBV25-1; size: .; D: .; J: TRBJ2-2; DNA: TGTGCCAGCGGCAGGGGCACCGGGGAGCTGTTTTTT; CDR3: CASGRGTGELFF
V: TRBV5-1; size: .; D: .; J: TRBJ2-2; DNA: TGCGCCAGCAGCTTTTCGGGATCCGGGGAGCTGTTTTTT; CDR3: CASSFSGSGELFF
V: TRBV5-1; size: .; D: TRBD1; J: TRBJ2-7; DNA: TGCGCCAGCAGCTCGGGGCTTACAGGGGCCGAGCAGTACTTC; CDR3: CASSSGLTGAEQYF
V: TRBV2; size: .; D: TRBD1; J: TRBJ1-5; DNA: TGTGCCAGCAGCTTGACAGGGGATCAGCCCCAGCATTTT; CDR3: CASSLTGDQPQHF
V: TRBV30; size: few; D: TRBD1; J: TRBJ1-2; DNA: TGTGCCTGGAGAGGACAGGGGGCTGCTGGCTACACCTTC; CDR3: CAWRGQGAAGYTF
V: TRBV27; size: .; D: .; J: TRBJ2-3; DNA: TGTGCCAGCAGTTTGACGGGAGCGCGCACAGATACGCAGTATTTT; CDR3: CASSLTGARTDTQYF
V: TRBV9; size: few; D: TRBD1; J: TRBJ2-5; DNA: TGTGCCAGCAGCGTTGGGGACAGTAGTGAGACCCAGTACTTC; CDR3: CASSVGDSSETQYF
V: TRBV11-3; size: .; D: TRBD2; J: TRBJ2-5; DNA: TGTGCCAGCAGTTATGGGACTAAAACACAAGAGACCCAGTACTTC; CDR3: CASSYGTKTQETQYF
V: TRBV5-4; size: .; D: TRBD1; J: TRBJ2-2; DNA: TGTGCCAGCAGCCCCGGGACAGGGGGTGTACCGAACACCGGGGAGCTGTTTTTT; CDR3: CASSPGTGGVPNTGELFF
V: TRBV20-1; size: .; D: .; J: TRBJ2-7; DNA: TGCAGTGCTAGAGCAGCCTACGAGCAGTACTTC; CDR3: CSARAAYEQYF
V: TRBV19; size: .; D: .; J: TRBJ2-7; DNA: TGTGCCACCTCGCCCCAGGGGCGTCCATACGAGCAGTACTTC; CDR3: CATSPQGRPYEQYF
V: TRBV5-1; size: .; D: .; J: TRBJ1-1; DNA: TGCGCCAGCAGCTTGGTAAGGGGGGGCCTTCTTATGAACACTGAAGCTTTCTTT; CDR3: CASSLVRGGLLMNTEAFF
V: TRBV28; size: .; D: TRBD2; J: TRBJ2-7; DNA: TGTGCCAGCAGTATGGGAGGGAGTGGAGTATACGAGCAGTACTTC; CDR3: CASSMGGSGVYEQYF
V: TRBV11-3; size: .; D: .; J: TRBJ1-1; DNA: TGTGCCAGCAGCCTCCGGAGGAACACTGAAGCTTTCTTT; CDR3: CASSLRRNTEAFF
V: TRBV9; size: once; D: .; J: TRBJ1-1; DNA: TGTGCCAGCAGCGTGTCCAGTATTAACACTGAAGCTTTCTTT; CDR3: CASSVSSINTEAFF
V: TRBV28; size: .; D: .; J: TRBJ2-7; DNA: TGTGCCAGCAGTTTATACTCCCCCGCAGGGGCGATTTCCTACGAGCAGTACTTC; CDR3: CASSLYSPAGAISYEQYF
V: TRBV2; size: few; D: .; J: TRBJ2-2; DNA: TGTGCCAGCGGGGGGGGCTCTTTAGTAACTGTTAACACCGGGGAGCTGTTTTTT; CDR3: CASGGGSLVTVNTGELFF
V: TRBV9; size: .; D: .; J: TRBJ1-5; DNA: TGTGCCAGCAGCGCGAGGCCCGAGGGCAATCAGCCCCAGCATTTT; CDR3: CASSARPEGNQPQHF
V: TRBV9; size: .; D: .; J: TRBJ2-3; DNA: TGTGCCAGCGACCTAAGCGGCTTCCAGACAGATACGCAGTATTTT; CDR3: CASDLSGFQTDTQYF
V: TRBV28; size: .; D: .; J: TRBJ2-1; DNA: TGTGCCAGCAGTGCCCTTTGGGGAGCGACGGTTAGTGGTGAGCAGTTCTTC; CDR3: CASSALWGATVSGEQFF
V: TRBV6-5; size: .; D: .; J: TRBJ1-1; DNA: TGTGCCAGCCGAAACAGGGTCAACACTGAAGCTTTCTTT; CDR3: CASRNRVNTEAFF
V: TRBV13; size: .; D: .; J: TRBJ1-1; DNA: TGTGCCAGCAGCTTATTCCCAGGGGTGAACACTGAAGCTTTCTTT; CDR3: CASSLFPGVNTEAFF
V: TRBV6-5; size: .; D: TRBD1; J: TRBJ1-3; DNA: TGTGCCAGCAGTAATTCCGGGGTAGGGGGCTTCACCATATATTTT; CDR3: CASSNSGVGGFTIYF
V: TRBV13; size: .; D: .; J: TRBJ1-2; DNA: TGTGCCAGCAGCTTATGGGGGGTTATCGGAGGCTACACCTTC; CDR3: CASSLWGVIGGYTF
V: TRBV4-2; size: .; D: TRBD1; J: TRBJ1-1; DNA: TGTGCCAGCAGCCAAGCTCGCAGGGGGGCTGAAGCTTTCTTT; CDR3: CASSQARRGAEAFF
V: TRBV7-8; size: .; D: .; J: TRBJ2-5; DNA: TGTGCCAGCAGCTTAGTGGGGACATTCCAAGAGACCCAGTACTTC; CDR3: CASSLVGTFQETQYF
V: TRBV3-1/TRBV3-2; size: .; D: TRBD1; J: TRBJ2-2; DNA: TGTGCCACCAATTCGGGACAGGGGGTGAACACCGGGGAGCTGTTTTTT; CDR3: CATNSGQGVNTGELFF
V: TRBV12-3/TRBV12-4; size: .; D: .; J: TRBJ2-1; DNA: TGTGCCAGCAGACTAAACAGGGATGAGCAGTTCTTC; CDR3: CASRLNRDEQFF
V: TRBV6-5; size: .; D: .; J: TRBJ1-5; DNA: TGTGCCAGCAGTTATCAGGGTGGGCAGCCCCAGCATTTT; CDR3: CASSYQGGQPQHF
V: TRBV3-1/TRBV3-2; size: .; D: TRBD2; J: TRBJ2-7; DNA: TGTGCCAGCAGCCACTCCACCGGGACTAGCGGGAGCCGGGAGCAGTACTTC; CDR3: CASSHSTGTSGSREQYF